The source of this T cell receptor (beta chain) is a study of blood T cells in healthy people across ages. Study information: When template switching was applied, about one barcoded beta molecule was captured per two T cells.

This clonotype was observed a few times. Its cognate antigen is unknown. Caucasian individuals from Russia who were healthy and aged about 6 to 90 acted as donors. A second roughly 6 to 12 cycle PCR used barcoded and J-beta primers. TCRdb reprocessed the 5' RACE reads with MiXCR, giving one entry per CDR3 protein. Of some 1.4 million distinct CDR3 sequences listed, 42% were seen once; the top ten hold roughly 8.2%. Study-level findings and limits: Both higher diversity and more naive CD4+ cells marked long-lived donors when set against aged donors.

Germline-derived CDR1 and CDR2 are SGHRS and YFSETQ. This CDR3 spans 19 amino acids. The V and J ends lost 6 bases and 1 base, in that order; junction bases with no gene match: 14. The origin of this receptor is a woman aged 18-29 years in good health. Specimen: blood. This chain uses TRBV5-1 with TRBJ2-3; 13 nucleotides align to TRBD2. The CDR3 sequence is CASNTRTSGSMVGTDTQYF. Here the CDR3 DNA reads TGCGCCAGCAACACCCGGACTAGCGGGAGTATGGTGGGCACAGATACGCAGTATTTT.